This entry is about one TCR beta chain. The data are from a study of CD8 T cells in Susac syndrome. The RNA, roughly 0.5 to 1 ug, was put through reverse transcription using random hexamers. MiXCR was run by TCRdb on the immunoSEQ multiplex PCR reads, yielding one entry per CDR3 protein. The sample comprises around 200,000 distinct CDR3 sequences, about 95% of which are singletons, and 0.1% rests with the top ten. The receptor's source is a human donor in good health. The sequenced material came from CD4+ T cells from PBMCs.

The CDR3 sequence is CATSRGHPGQGTDTQYF. DNA of the CDR3: TGTGCCACCAGCAGAGGTCACCCGGGACAGGGGACAGATACGCAGTATTTT. This chain joins TRBV15 and TRBJ2-3; TRBD1 matches at 10 bases. The CDR3 is 17 amino acids. Per the germline V gene, CDR1 is LNHNV and CDR2 is YYDKDF (reference sequence). Trimming removed 1 base from V and 3 bases from J; junction bases left unmatched: 7.